Each of the 5 T cell receptor beta chains below was sequenced from the same sample in a study of T cell responses to AZD1222 COVID-19 vaccine. Profiling relied on immunoSEQ multiplex PCR, and the TCRdb table lists in-frame clones only, not all of them. Of about 130,000 clones listed, roughly 93% are singletons. The input for sequencing was peripheral blood, taken on day 0 of AZD1222 vaccination. These TCRs come from an adult in good health.

The J gene is TRBJ1-6, the V gene TRBV5-8; 7 bases are a match to TRBD1. V lost 6 bases to trimming and J lost 7 bases; unmatched junction nucleotides: 7. The CDR3 runs 14 residues. Germline V gives CDR1 SGHTS, CDR2 YDEGEE. CDR3 sequence reads: CASIPGGWNSPLHF. The CDR3 DNA follows: TGTGCCAGCATCCCAGGGGGATGGAATTCACCCCTCCACTTT. The whole variable domain, filled in from reference TRBV5-8 and TRBJ1-6, reads EAGVTQSPTHLIKTRGQQATLRCSPISGHTSVYWYQQALGLGLQFLLWYDEGEERNRGNFPPRFSGRQFPNYSSELNVNALELEDSALYLCASIPGGWNSPLHFGNGTRLTVT.

The rearrangement joins TRBV6-5 to TRBJ1-2; weak D call: TRBD1 (6 bases). V was clipped by 6 bases and J by 5 bases, with 13 bases between them. CDR1 is MNHEY and CDR2 is SVGAGI in the germline V gene. The CDR3 length is 13 residues. The CDR3 DNA follows: TGTGCCAGCAGCCAGGACAGCAAATATGGCTACACCTTC. It yields the protein CASSQDSKYGYTF.

The gene calls are TRBV2 and TRBJ1-1, with 8 bases aligning to TRBD1. This CDR3 comprises 14 residues. Trimming took 7 bases from V and 5 from J; bases not matched to a gene: 9. CDR1 and CDR2 from the germline V gene are SNHLY and FYNNEI. CDR3 sequence: CASTARTGLTEAFF. The DNA of the CDR3 is TGTGCCAGCACAGCCCGGACAGGGCTTACTGAAGCTTTCTTT.

The chain couples TRBV7-8 to TRBJ2-1, with 7 bases that match TRBD2. CDR1 and CDR2 (germline): SGHVS, FQNEAQ. The CDR3 is 15 amino acids. After removal of 3 bases from V and 5 bases from J, the junction contained 7 bases not matched to a gene. The chain's CDR3 is CASSLRGGTNNEQFF. The CDR3 bases are TGTGCCAGCAGCTTGCGCGGCGGGACTAACAATGAGCAGTTCTTC.

DNA for the CDR3: TGTGCCAGCAGTTTGACAGGTGAGATACAGCCCCAGCATTTT. Its protein is CASSLTGEIQPQHF. This sequence joins TRBV27 and TRBJ1-5; tentative D call: TRBD1 (6 bases). The CDR3 totals 14 residues. The V and J ends lost 3 bases and 7 bases respectively, with 13 bases between them. In germline, CDR1 is MNHEY, CDR2 SMNVEV (reference sequence).